These T cell receptor beta chains were read from a single sample in a study of OX40 agonist ivuxolimab in advanced cancers. Clones were read by immunoSEQ multiplex PCR, and TCRdb kept only the in-frame ones, dropping some. Of approximately 25,000 clones listed, 75% to 90% are singletons. This material consisted of CD4+ or CD8+ T cells sorted from blood, taken in a trial of the OX40 agonist ivuxolimab. These receptors came from an adult with an advanced solid tumor such as melanoma, head and neck, liver or kidney cancer. The CDR3 runs from the conserved cysteine through the conserved F or W. A D gene is named only where the DNA matches it firmly. Not every row has a clone size; where given, it reads once, few, many or a size class.

TRBJ2-7 | NA | TRBV2 | NA | CASSEEVGPVSSYEQYF | TGTGCCAGCAGTGAAGAGGTGGGTCCCGTTAGCTCCTACGAGCAGTACTTC
TRBJ2-1 | NA | TRBV27 | TRBD2 | CASSPQTSGAGEQFF | TGTGCCAGCAGTCCCCAGACTAGCGGGGCGGGTGAGCAGTTCTTC
TRBJ1-3 | NA | TRBV27 | NA | CASKGGGFGNTIYF | TGTGCCAGCAAAGGTGGGGGGTTTGGAAACACCATATATTTT
TRBJ2-5 | NA | TRBV28 | TRBD2 | CASSLLATSGDRETQYF | TGTGCCAGCAGTTTATTAGCGACTAGCGGGGACCGAGAGACCCAGTACTTC
TRBJ1-2 | NA | TRBV6-6 | NA | CASSYGDNYGYTF | TGTGCCAGCAGTTATGGGGATAACTATGGCTACACCTTC
TRBJ2-1 | NA | TRBV7-9 | NA | CASSLVGVYNEQFF | TGTGCCAGCAGCTTAGTAGGGGTGTACAATGAGCAGTTCTTC
TRBJ1-2 | NA | TRBV7-9 | NA | CASSSGGGVRVSYGYTF | TGTGCCAGCAGCTCCGGCGGGGGGGTGCGGGTTAGCTATGGCTACACCTTC
TRBJ1-1 | NA | TRBV27 | NA | CASCLTTRALNTEAFF | TGTGCCAGCTGTCTAACAACCCGGGCGCTTAACACTGAAGCTTTCTTT
TRBJ1-6 | NA | TRBV6-1 | NA | CASSAPGADNSPLHF | TGTGCCAGCAGTGCTCCGGGGGCGGATAATTCACCCCTCCACTTT
TRBJ2-7 | NA | TRBV7-9 | TRBD1 | CASSLVAGGAYEQYF | TGTGCCAGCAGCTTAGTAGCAGGGGGCGCGTACGAGCAGTACTTC
TRBJ2-1 | NA | TRBV7-8 | TRBD2 | CASSSSGTSGGEQFF | TGTGCCAGCAGCTCCTCCGGGACTAGCGGCGGGGAGCAGTTCTTC
TRBJ2-7 | NA | TRBV28 | NA | CASSLYGGEQYF | TGTGCCAGCAGCCTCTATGGGGGCGAGCAGTACTTC
TRBJ1-6 | NA | TRBV5-5 | NA | CASSLGDPPRGSYNSPLHF | TGTGCCAGCAGCTTGGGAGACCCACCCAGGGGCTCCTATAATTCACCCCTCCACTTT
TRBJ1-2 | NA | TRBV11-2 | NA | CASRANLMSLNYGYTF | TGTGCCAGCAGAGCTAACCTCATGTCCCTTAACTATGGCTACACCTTC
TRBJ2-7 | NA | TRBV5-6 | NA | CASSSVSYEQYF | TGTGCCAGCAGCTCGGTTAGCTACGAGCAGTACTTC
TRBJ2-5 | NA | TRBV29-1 | TRBD1 | CSAPRDRDQETQYF | TGCAGCGCCCCCCGGGACAGAGACCAAGAGACCCAGTACTTC
TRBJ2-7 | once | TRBV2 | TRBD2 | CASSRTSGRYEQYF | TGTGCCAGCAGTCGGACTAGCGGGAGATACGAGCAGTACTTC
TRBJ2-1 | NA | TRBV27 | TRBD2 | CASSLLAGGGYNEQFF | TGTGCCAGCAGTCTACTAGCGGGGGGAGGGTACAATGAGCAGTTCTTC
TRBJ2-1 | NA | TRBV29-1 | NA | CSVEDTGSRVVDEQFF | TGCAGCGTTGAAGACACTGGCTCAAGGGTGGTAGATGAGCAGTTCTTC
TRBJ2-3 | NA | TRBV19 | NA | CASREWGPSTDTQYF | TGTGCCAGTCGGGAGTGGGGCCCAAGCACAGATACGCAGTATTTT
TRBJ2-7 | NA | TRBV5-1 | TRBD1 | CASSLGTGATYEQYF | TGCGCCAGCAGCCTAGGGACAGGGGCCACCTACGAGCAGTACTTC
TRBJ2-1 | few | TRBV19 | NA | CASNPPGEVNEQFF | TGTGCCAGTAACCCCCCAGGGGAGGTCAATGAGCAGTTCTTC
TRBJ2-3 | NA | TRBV29-1 | NA | CSVEGEKSTDTQYF | TGCAGCGTTGAGGGTGAAAAAAGCACAGATACGCAGTATTTT
TRBJ1-4 | once | TRBV19 | NA | CASSIWDETPNEKLFF | TGTGCCAGTAGTATATGGGATGAAACCCCTAATGAAAAACTGTTTTTT
TRBJ2-3 | NA | TRBV27 | NA | CASREEQGGDTQYF | TGTGCCAGCAGGGAGGAGCAGGGGGGGGATACGCAGTATTTT
TRBJ2-7 | NA | TRBV6-6 | NA | CASSYSGYGSYEQYF | TGTGCCAGCAGTTACTCAGGATACGGCTCCTACGAGCAGTACTTC
TRBJ1-1 | NA | TRBV10-1 | TRBD1 | CASGGQGNTEAFF | TGCGCCAGCGGGGGACAGGGAAACACTGAAGCTTTCTTT
TRBJ2-7 | NA | TRBV6-5 | NA | CASTSPGWYEQYF | TGTGCCAGCACCTCTCCGGGGTGGTACGAGCAGTACTTC
TRBJ1-1 | NA | TRBV2 | NA | CASSALLDHTEAFF | TGTGCCAGCAGTGCCCTCCTCGACCACACTGAAGCTTTCTTT
TRBJ1-2 | NA | TRBV4-2 | NA | CASSQRDYYGYTF | TGTGCCAGCAGTCAAAGGGACTACTATGGCTACACCTTC
TRBJ2-7 | once | TRBV13 | TRBD2 | CASSYVFDGRASGSYEQYF | TGTGCCAGCAGCTACGTATTCGATGGACGGGCTAGCGGATCCTACGAGCAGTACTTC
TRBJ1-6 | NA | TRBV7-6 | TRBD1 | CASSSHPPQTGGDSPLHF | TGTGCCAGCAGCTCCCACCCACCCCAGACAGGGGGCGATTCACCCCTCCACTTT
TRBJ2-1 | once | TRBV9 | NA | CASSVLGDNEQFF | TGTGCCAGCAGCGTATTGGGGGACAATGAGCAGTTCTTC
TRBJ1-5 | NA | TRBV7-8 | NA | CASSLDGRYYSNQPQHF | TGTGCCAGCAGCTTAGATGGGCGGTATTATAGCAATCAGCCCCAGCATTTT
TRBJ1-1 | NA | TRBV29-1 | NA | CSVGRAAEAFF | TGCAGCGTTGGCAGGGCCGCTGAAGCTTTCTTT
TRBJ1-4 | NA | TRBV6-4 | TRBD1 | CASNGQGLFAEKLFF | TGTGCCAGCAATGGACAGGGGCTGTTCGCGGAAAAACTGTTTTTT
TRBJ2-7 | NA | TRBV7-3 | NA | CASSFDPTVEQYF | TGTGCCAGCAGCTTTGACCCGACAGTCGAGCAGTACTTC
TRBJ2-7 | NA | TRBV28 | NA | CASTVGTYEQYF | TGTGCCAGCACTGTCGGAACCTACGAGCAGTACTTC
TRBJ1-1 | NA | TRBV4-2 | NA | CASSGGPGRMNTEAFF | TGTGCCAGCAGCGGGGGACCGGGAAGGATGAACACTGAAGCTTTCTTT
TRBJ2-7 | NA | TRBV4-2 | NA | CASSQEAHLGSYEQYF | TGTGCCAGCAGCCAAGAGGCCCACTTAGGCTCCTACGAGCAGTACTTC
TRBJ2-3 | NA | TRBV27 | NA | CASSILGGTDTQYF | TGTGCCAGCAGTATCCTCGGAGGCACAGATACGCAGTATTTT
TRBJ2-1 | few | TRBV6-5 | TRBD2 | CAMSVGTSSYNEQFF | TGTGCCATGAGTGTTGGGACTAGCTCCTACAATGAGCAGTTCTTC
TRBJ1-2 | NA | TRBV30 | NA | CAWTGGYYGYTF | TGTGCCTGGACGGGGGGGTACTATGGCTACACCTTC
TRBJ2-7 | NA | TRBV18 | TRBD2 | CASSRIAGEAPYEQYF | TGTGCCAGCTCACGAATAGCGGGGGAGGCTCCCTACGAGCAGTACTTC
TRBJ2-1 | NA | TRBV27 | NA | CASRAFNSNEQFF | TGTGCCAGCAGAGCTTTCAACTCTAATGAGCAGTTCTTC
TRBJ2-7 | NA | TRBV19 | TRBD1 | CASSPGTGSEQYF | TGTGCCAGTAGCCCCGGGACAGGGTCCGAGCAGTACTTC
TRBJ2-7 | NA | TRBV27 | NA | CASSFSEDSYEQYF | TGTGCCAGCAGTTTCTCAGAGGACAGCTACGAGCAGTACTTC
TRBJ2-7 | NA | TRBV7-7 | NA | CASSLEVRGYEQYF | TGTGCTAGCAGCTTAGAGGTCAGGGGCTACGAGCAGTACTTC
TRBJ2-7 | NA | TRBV5-6 | NA | CASSLSLRSSYEQYF | TGTGCCAGCAGCTTGTCTCTACGAAGCTCCTACGAGCAGTACTTC
TRBJ2-1 | NA | TRBV18 | TRBD2 | CASSSPYSGGPYNEQFF | TGTGCCAGCTCATCCCCTTATAGCGGGGGCCCATACAATGAGCAGTTCTTC
TRBJ2-7 | NA | TRBV28 | NA | CASSFSNSPYEQYF | TGTGCCAGCAGTTTCTCAAACAGCCCCTACGAGCAGTACTTC
TRBJ1-1 | once | TRBV9 | TRBD1 | CASSAGGRGTEAFF | TGTGCCAGCAGCGCAGGGGGGAGGGGCACTGAAGCTTTCTTT
TRBJ2-1 | NA | TRBV7-6 | TRBD2 | CASSLPPSGKGNEQFF | TGTGCCAGCAGCCTGCCCCCGAGCGGGAAGGGGAATGAGCAGTTCTTC
TRBJ2-1 | NA | TRBV19 | NA | CASSIGTGPYNEQFF | TGTGCCAGTAGTATAGGCACGGGCCCCTACAATGAGCAGTTCTTC